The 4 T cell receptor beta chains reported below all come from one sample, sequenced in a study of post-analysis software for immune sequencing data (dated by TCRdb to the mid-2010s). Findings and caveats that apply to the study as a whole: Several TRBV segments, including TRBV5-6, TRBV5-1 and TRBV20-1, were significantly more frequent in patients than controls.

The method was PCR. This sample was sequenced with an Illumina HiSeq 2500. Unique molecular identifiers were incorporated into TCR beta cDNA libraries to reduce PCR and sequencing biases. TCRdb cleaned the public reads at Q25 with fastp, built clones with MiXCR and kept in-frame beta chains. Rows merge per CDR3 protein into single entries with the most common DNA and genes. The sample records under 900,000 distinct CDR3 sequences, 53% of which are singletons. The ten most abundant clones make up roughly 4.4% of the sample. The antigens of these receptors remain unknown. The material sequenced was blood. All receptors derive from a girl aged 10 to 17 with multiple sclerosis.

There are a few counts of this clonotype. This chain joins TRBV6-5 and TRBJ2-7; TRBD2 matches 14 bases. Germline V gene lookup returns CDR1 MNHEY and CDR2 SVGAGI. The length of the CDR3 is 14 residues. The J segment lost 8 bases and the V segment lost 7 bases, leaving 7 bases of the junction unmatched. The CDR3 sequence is CASNIGTSGSKQYF. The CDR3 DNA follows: TGTGCCAGCAACATAGGGACTAGCGGGAGTAAGCAGTACTTC.

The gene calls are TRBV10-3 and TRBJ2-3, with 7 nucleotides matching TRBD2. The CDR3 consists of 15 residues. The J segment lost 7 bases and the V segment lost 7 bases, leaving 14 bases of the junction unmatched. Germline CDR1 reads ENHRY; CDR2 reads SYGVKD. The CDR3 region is CAITEGGPISNTQYF. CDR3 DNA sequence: TGTGCCATCACGGAGGGAGGGCCGATTTCAAATACGCAGTATTTT.

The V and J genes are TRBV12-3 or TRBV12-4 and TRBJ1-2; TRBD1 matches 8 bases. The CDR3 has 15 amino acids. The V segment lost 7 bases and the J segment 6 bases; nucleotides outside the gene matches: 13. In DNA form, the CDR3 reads TGTGCCAGCATCAAATTCGGACAGGGTAGGGATGGCTACACCTTC. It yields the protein CASIKFGQGRDGYTF.

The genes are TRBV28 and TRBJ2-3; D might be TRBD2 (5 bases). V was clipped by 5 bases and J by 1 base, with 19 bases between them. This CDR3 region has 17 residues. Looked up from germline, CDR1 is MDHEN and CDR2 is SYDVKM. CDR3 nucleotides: TGTGCCAGCAGTCACTATACTGTGGACTGGCGCACAGATACGCAGTATTTT. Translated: CASSHYTVDWRTDTQYF.